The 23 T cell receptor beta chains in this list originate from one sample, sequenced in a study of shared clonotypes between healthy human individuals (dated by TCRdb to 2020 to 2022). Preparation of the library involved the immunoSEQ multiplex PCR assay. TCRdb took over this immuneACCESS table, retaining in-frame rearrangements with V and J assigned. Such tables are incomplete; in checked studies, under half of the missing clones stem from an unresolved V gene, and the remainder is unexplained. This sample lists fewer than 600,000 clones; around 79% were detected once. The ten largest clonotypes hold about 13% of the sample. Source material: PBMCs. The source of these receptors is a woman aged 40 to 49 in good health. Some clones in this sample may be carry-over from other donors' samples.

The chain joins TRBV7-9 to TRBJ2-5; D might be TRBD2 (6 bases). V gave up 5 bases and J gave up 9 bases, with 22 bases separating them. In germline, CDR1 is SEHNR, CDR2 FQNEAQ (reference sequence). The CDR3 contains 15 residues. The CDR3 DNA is TGTGCCAGCAGCCGCCTTAGGAGGGGCCCGGGGCCCCAGTACTTC. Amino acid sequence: CASSRLRRGPGPQYF. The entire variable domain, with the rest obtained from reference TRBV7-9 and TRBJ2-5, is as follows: DTGVSQNPRHKITKRGQNVTFRCDPISEHNRLYWYRQTLGQGPEFLTYFQNEAQLEKSRLLSDRFSAERPKGSFSTLEIQRTEQGDSAMYLCASSRLRRGPGPQYFGPGTRLLVL.

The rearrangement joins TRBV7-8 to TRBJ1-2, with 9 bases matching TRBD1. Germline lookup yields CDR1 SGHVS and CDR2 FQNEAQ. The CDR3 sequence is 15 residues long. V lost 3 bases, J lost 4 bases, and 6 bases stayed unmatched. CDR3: CASSLVQGAIYGYTF. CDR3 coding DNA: TGTGCCAGCAGCTTGGTACAGGGGGCGATCTATGGCTACACCTTC.

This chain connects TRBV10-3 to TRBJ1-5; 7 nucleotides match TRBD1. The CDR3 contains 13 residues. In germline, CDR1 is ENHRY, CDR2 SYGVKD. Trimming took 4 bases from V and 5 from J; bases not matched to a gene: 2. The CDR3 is CAISAGGDQPQHF. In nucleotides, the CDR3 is TGTGCCATCAGTGCAGGGGGGGATCAGCCCCAGCATTTT.

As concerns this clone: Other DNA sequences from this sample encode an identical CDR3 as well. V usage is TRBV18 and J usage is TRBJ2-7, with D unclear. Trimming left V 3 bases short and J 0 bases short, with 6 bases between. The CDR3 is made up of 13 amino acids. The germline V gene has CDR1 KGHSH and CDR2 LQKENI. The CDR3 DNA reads TGTGCCAGCTCACCCTCTAGCTCCTACGAGCAGTACTTC. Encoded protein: CASSPSSSYEQYF. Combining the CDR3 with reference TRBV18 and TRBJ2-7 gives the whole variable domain NAGVMQNPRHLVRRRGQEARLRCSPMKGHSHVYWYRQLPEEGLKFMVYLQKENIIDESGMPKERFSAEFPKEGPSILRIQQVVRGDSAAYFCASSPSSSYEQYFGPGTRLTVT.

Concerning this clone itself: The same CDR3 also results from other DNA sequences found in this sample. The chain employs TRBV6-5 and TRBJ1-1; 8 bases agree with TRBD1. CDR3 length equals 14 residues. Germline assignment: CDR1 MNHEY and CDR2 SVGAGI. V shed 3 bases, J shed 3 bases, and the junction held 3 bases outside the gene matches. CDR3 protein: CASSYGQGHTEAFF. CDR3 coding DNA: TGTGCCAGCAGTTATGGACAGGGCCACACTGAAGCTTTCTTT.

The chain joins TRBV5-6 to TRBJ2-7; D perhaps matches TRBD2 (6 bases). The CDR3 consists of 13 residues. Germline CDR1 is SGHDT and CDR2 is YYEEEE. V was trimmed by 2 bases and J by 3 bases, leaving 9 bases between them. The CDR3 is CASSFGGSYEQYF. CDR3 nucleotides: TGTGCCAGCAGCTTTGGGGGGAGCTACGAGCAGTACTTC.

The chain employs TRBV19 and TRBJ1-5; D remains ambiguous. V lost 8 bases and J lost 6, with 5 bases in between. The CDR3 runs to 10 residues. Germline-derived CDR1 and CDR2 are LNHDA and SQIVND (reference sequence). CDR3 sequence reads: CASGSQPQHF. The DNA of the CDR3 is TGTGCCAGTGGTAGTCAGCCCCAGCATTTT.

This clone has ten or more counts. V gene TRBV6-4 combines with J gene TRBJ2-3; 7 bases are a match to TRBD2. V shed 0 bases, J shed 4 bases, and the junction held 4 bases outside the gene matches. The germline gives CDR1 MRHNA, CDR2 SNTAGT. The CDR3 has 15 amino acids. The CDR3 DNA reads TGTGCCAGCAGTGACTCGAGTGGGAGGGCAGATACGCAGTATTTT. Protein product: CASSDSSGRADTQYF.

CDR3 loop: CASSTWTSGRLAGTGELFF. CDR3 nucleotide sequence: TGTGCCAGCAGCACTTGGACTAGCGGGAGGCTCGCGGGAACCGGGGAGCTGTTTTTT. The chain has TRBV11-2 and TRBJ2-2, with TRBD2 matching 14 bases. Looked up from germline, CDR1 is SGHAT and CDR2 is FQNNGV. V shed 5 bases and J 5 bases; nucleotides not matched to a gene: 13. This CDR3 spans 19 amino acids.

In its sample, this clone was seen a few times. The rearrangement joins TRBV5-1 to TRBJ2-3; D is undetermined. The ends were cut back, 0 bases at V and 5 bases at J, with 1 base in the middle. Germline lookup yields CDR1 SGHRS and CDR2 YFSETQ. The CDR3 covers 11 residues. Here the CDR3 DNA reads TGCGCCAGCAGCTTGGAAGATACGCAGTATTTT. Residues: CASSLEDTQYF.

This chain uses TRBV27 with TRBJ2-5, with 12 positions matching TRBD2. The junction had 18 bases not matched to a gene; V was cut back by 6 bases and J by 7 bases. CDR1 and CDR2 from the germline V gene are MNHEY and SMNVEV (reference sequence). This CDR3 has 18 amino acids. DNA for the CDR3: TGTGCCAGCAGACCCGGGACTAGCGGGCCGCTTCTTATCCGGACCCAGTACTTC. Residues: CASRPGTSGPLLIRTQYF.

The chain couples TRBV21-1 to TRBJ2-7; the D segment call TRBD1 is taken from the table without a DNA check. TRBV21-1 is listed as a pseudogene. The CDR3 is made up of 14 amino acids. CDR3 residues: CASSKGQGLNEQYF. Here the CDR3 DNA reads TGTGCCAGCAGCAAAGGACAGGGCTTAAACGAGCAGTACTTC.

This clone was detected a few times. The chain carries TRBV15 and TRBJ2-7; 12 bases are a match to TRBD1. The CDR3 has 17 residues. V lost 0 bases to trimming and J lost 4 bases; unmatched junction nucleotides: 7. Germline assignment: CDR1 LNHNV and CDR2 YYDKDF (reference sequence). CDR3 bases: TGTGCCACCAGCAGAGATCTCTGGGACAGGGGGCAGTACGAGCAGTACTTC. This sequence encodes CATSRDLWDRGQYEQYF.

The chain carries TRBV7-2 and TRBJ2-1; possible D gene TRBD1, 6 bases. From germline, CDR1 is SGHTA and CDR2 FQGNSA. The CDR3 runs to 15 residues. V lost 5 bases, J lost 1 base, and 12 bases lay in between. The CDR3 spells CASSPRTASYNEQFF. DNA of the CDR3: TGTGCCAGCAGCCCCCGGACAGCTTCCTACAATGAGCAGTTCTTC.

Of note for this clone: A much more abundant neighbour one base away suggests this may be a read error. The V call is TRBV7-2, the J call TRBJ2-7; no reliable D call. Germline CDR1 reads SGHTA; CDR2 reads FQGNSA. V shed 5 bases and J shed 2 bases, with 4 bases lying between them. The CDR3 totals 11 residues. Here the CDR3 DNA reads TGTGCCAGCAGCACGACCTACGAGCAGTACTTC. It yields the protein CASSTTYEQYF.

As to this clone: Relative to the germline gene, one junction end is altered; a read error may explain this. The CDR3 sequence: CASSRTSVSYEQCF. CDR3 sequence (DNA): TGTGCCAGCAGCCGGACTAGCGTCAGTTACGAGCAGTGCTTC. The chain joins TRBV7-2 to TRBJ2-7, with 9 bases matching TRBD2. CDR1 and CDR2 (germline): SGHTA, FQGNSA. The CDR3 is made up of 14 amino acids.

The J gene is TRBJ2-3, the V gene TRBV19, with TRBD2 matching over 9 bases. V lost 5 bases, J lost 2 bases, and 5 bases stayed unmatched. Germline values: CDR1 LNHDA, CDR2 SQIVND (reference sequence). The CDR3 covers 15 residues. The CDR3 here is CASSRASGDTDTQYF. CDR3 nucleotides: TGTGCCAGTAGTCGGGCTAGCGGGGACACAGATACGCAGTATTTT.

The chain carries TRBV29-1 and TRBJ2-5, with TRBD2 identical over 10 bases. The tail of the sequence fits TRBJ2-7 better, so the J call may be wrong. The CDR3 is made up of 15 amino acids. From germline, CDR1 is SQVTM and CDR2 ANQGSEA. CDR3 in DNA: TGCAGCGTTGTCTCTAGCGGGAGATCTATTTACGAGCAGTACTTC. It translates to CSVVSSGRSIYEQYF.

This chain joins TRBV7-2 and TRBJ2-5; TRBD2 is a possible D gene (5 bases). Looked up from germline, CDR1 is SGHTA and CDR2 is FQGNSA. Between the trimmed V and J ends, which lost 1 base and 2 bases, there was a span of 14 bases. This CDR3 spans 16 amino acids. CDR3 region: CASSLDMTIGQETQYF. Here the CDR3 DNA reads TGTGCCAGCAGCTTAGACATGACTATCGGGCAAGAGACCCAGTACTTC.

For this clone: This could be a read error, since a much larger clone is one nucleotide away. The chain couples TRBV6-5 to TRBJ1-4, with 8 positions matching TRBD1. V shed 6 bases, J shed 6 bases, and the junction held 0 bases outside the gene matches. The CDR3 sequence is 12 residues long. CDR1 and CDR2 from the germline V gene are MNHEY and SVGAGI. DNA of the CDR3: TGTGCCAGCAGGACAGGGGATGAAAAACTGTTTTTT. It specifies CASRTGDEKLFF.

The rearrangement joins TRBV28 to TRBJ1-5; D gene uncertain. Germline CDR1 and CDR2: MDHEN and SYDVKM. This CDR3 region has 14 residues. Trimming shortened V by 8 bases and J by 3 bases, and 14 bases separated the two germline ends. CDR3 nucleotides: TGTGCCAGCTTAGCCTCAGGACCCAATCAGCCCCAGCATTTT. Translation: CASLASGPNQPQHF.

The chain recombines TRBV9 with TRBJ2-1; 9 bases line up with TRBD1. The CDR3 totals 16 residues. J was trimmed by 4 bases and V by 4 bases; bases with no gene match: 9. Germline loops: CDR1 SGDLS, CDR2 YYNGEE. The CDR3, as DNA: TGTGCCAGCAGCCGGCCGGGACAGGGCTCTTACAATGAGCAGTTCTTC. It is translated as CASSRPGQGSYNEQFF.

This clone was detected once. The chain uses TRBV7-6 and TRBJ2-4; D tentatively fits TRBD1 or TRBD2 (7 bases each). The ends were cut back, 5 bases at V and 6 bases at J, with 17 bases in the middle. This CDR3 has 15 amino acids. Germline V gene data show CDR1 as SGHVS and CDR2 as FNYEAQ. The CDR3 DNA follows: TGTGCCAGCAGCCGCAGGGGGGGCCTAGTAAACATTCAGTACTTC. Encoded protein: CASSRRGGLVNIQYF. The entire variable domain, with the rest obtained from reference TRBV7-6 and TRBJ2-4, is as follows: GAGVSQSPRYKVTKRGQDVALRCDPISGHVSLYWYRQALGQGPEFLTYFNYEAQQDKSGLPNDRFSAERPEGSISTLTIQRTEQRDSAMYRCASSRRGGLVNIQYFGAGTRLSVL.